Shown below are 14 T cell receptor beta chains from a single sample sequenced in a study of shared T cell receptors in the human thymus. TCRdb's copy holds only in-frame clones and misses some; the assay was immunoSEQ multiplex PCR. The data show some 760,000 clones, roughly 88% seen once. The sample was also linked to a second study, of human thymus T cells.

Sample: thymocytes. The receptors shown here come from a girl under three years old with a congenital heart defect.

This chain links TRBV19 with TRBJ2-5, with TRBD2 matching over 12 bases. The J call is in doubt because the DNA end fits TRBJ2-7 better. This CDR3 has 17 residues. The germline CDR1 and CDR2 sequences are LNHDA and SQIVND (reference sequence). The CDR3 nucleotides are TGTGCCAGTAGTATTCTAGCGGGGGGGCCGGGGTCGTCCGAGCAGTACTTC. This gives the protein CASSILAGGPGSSEQYF.

This clone was observed once. One junction end disagrees with the germline gene, perhaps due to a read error. Distinct nucleotide sequences in the sample also encode this CDR3. The chain uses TRBV6-6 and TRBJ1-6; D may be TRBD1 (6 bases). This CDR3 has 15 amino acids. CDR1 is MNHNY, CDR2 SVGAGI, per germline (reference sequence). The CDR3 protein is CASSYTGSYNSPLHF. CDR3 nucleotide sequence: TGTGCCAGCAGTTACACAGGGTCCTATAATTCCCCCCTCCACTTT.

The chain links TRBV28 to TRBJ1-5, with a tentative D call TRBD1 (6 bases). The germline V gene has CDR1 MDHEN and CDR2 SYDVKM. This CDR3 is built from 19 residues. V gave up 3 bases and J gave up 7 bases, with 28 bases separating them. CDR3 protein: CASSLKILVRNREGQPQHF. Here the CDR3 DNA reads TGTGCCAGCAGTTTGAAAATCCTGGTCCGAAACAGGGAGGGACAGCCCCAGCATTTT.

The CDR3 here is CASAPGDRVTGELFF. Written as DNA, the CDR3 is TGCGCCAGCGCCCCGGGCGACAGAGTAACCGGGGAGCTGTTTTTT. J is TRBJ2-2 and V is TRBV5-1; D is possibly TRBD1 (5 bases). The V gene lost 7 bases and the J gene lost 5 bases, with 18 bases spanning the gap. Germline V lookup: CDR1 SGHRS, CDR2 YFSETQ. This CDR3 has 15 amino acids.

The J gene is TRBJ1-2, the V gene TRBV9; D is uncertain. V was clipped by 7 bases and J by 4 bases, with 11 bases between them. Germline V lookup: CDR1 SGDLS, CDR2 YYNGEE. The CDR3 length is 12 residues. The CDR3 sequence is CASSLAFYGYTF. The CDR3 bases are TGTGCCAGCTCCCTAGCCTTCTATGGCTACACCTTC.

This chain uses TRBV19 with TRBJ1-2, with a weak D call TRBD1 (5 bases). CDR3 length: 14 residues. Germline V gene data show CDR1 as LNHDA and CDR2 as SQIVND (reference sequence). V lost 5 bases, J lost 8 bases, and 18 bases lay in between. The CDR3 DNA sequence: TGTGCCAGTAGTCCGTCTCGCGGGGGTCGGGGCTACACCTTC. It translates to CASSPSRGGRGYTF.

The chain has TRBV28 and TRBJ1-1; D is possibly TRBD1 (6 bases). The length of the CDR3 is 15 residues. V was cut by 5 bases and J by 7 bases, with 20 bases left in between. Germline values: CDR1 MDHEN, CDR2 SYDVKM. The CDR3 loop is CASSMAGQLPSEAFF. DNA of the CDR3: TGTGCCAGCAGTATGGCAGGACAGTTACCGAGTGAAGCTTTCTTT.

This rearrangement joins TRBV14 to TRBJ2-5, with 7 bases aligning to TRBD1. V shed 4 bases and J 1 base; nucleotides not matched to a gene: 3. The CDR3 runs 14 residues. Germline V gene sequence: CDR1 SGHDN, CDR2 FVKESK. CDR3 in DNA: TGTGCCAGCAGCCTCGGGACAGTCCAAGAGACCCAGTACTTC. Its protein product is CASSLGTVQETQYF. The full variable domain, completed using reference TRBV14 and TRBJ2-5, is EAGVTQFPSHSVIEKGQTVTLRCDPISGHDNLYWYRRVMGKEIKFLLHFVKESKQDESGMPNNRFLAERTGGTYSTLKVQPAELEDSGVYFCASSLGTVQETQYFGPGTRLLVL.

The chain recombines TRBV7-9 with TRBJ1-1; D is unclear. The CDR3 spans 11 residues. Trimming took 7 bases from V and 14 from J, leaving 17 bases between them. CDR1 SEHNR and CDR2 FQNEAQ come from the germline V gene (reference sequence). As DNA, the CDR3 is TGTGCCAGCAACCAGATGGGAGTTGAATTCTTT. Translating gives CASNQMGVEFF.

V gene TRBV6-4 combines with J gene TRBJ1-4; 9 bases map to TRBD1. The CDR3 contains 15 residues. J lost 8 bases, V lost 3 bases, and 7 bases had no gene match. The germline gives CDR1 MRHNA, CDR2 SNTAGT. CDR3 residues: CASSEVQGAREKLFF. Here the CDR3 DNA reads TGTGCCAGCAGTGAAGTACAGGGGGCGCGGGAAAAACTGTTTTTT.

The rearrangement links TRBV6-6 to TRBJ2-6, with TRBD2 as a possible D gene (6 bases). Germline-derived CDR1 and CDR2 are MNHNY and SVGAGI (reference sequence). The CDR3 totals 15 residues. Trimming shortened V by 2 bases and J by 2 bases, and 7 bases separated the two germline ends. The CDR3 loop reads CASSYGEAGANVLTF. CDR3 bases: TGTGCCAGCAGTTACGGGGAGGCTGGGGCCAACGTCCTGACTTTC.

This clone was detected a few times. The chain is built from TRBV29-1 and TRBJ1-1, with 9 bases aligning to TRBD1. The CDR3 is 13 residues long. V dropped 6 bases and J dropped 3; count of bases not matched to a gene: 5. Germline lookup yields CDR1 SQVTM and CDR2 ANQGSEA. DNA for the CDR3: TGCAGCGTGGGGGGACAGGGCGACACTGAAGCTTTCTTT. Translation: CSVGGQGDTEAFF.

This chain links TRBV28 with TRBJ2-3; 9 bases map to TRBD1. The CDR3 is 13 residues long. Germline trimming cut 7 bases from V and 5 bases from J; bases unmatched to any gene: 4. The germline CDR1 and CDR2 sequences are MDHEN and SYDVKM. The CDR3 is CASNTTGGDTQYF. In DNA form, the CDR3 reads TGTGCCAGCAACACGACAGGGGGAGATACGCAGTATTTT.

This clone was observed a handful of times. The V gene is TRBV5-6, the J gene TRBJ1-2; no firm D call. V lost 0 bases to trimming and J lost 4 bases, with 10 bases between them. Looked up from germline, CDR1 is SGHDT and CDR2 is YYEEEE. The CDR3 runs 14 residues. The DNA of the CDR3 is TGTGCCAGCAGCTTGGGGTGGAGCGGCTATGGCTACACCTTC. The encoded protein is CASSLGWSGYGYTF.